This T cell receptor beta chain comes out of a study of cytomegalovirus exposure and HLA in healthy donors. A word on this clone: Antigen: not known.

The germline V and J ends were trimmed by 0 bases and 2 bases, with 3 bases remaining between them. The CDR3 totals 12 residues. Germline V lookup: CDR1 SGHNT, CDR2 YYREEE (reference sequence). Study-level results: Apparent HLA restriction characterized most CMV-associated TCR beta chains in a later analysis.

The PCR used 60 Vbeta and 13 Jbeta primers. Produced via immunoSEQ multiplex PCR; TCRdb's table is partial and in-frame only. The sample has around 300,000 clones; under 80% are singletons. Donors were nominally healthy when sampled, though unrecorded immune exposures were likely. This TCR came from a female donor in good health and CMV-seronegative. The V and J genes are TRBV5-4 and TRBJ2-7; D is ambiguous. The sequenced sample consisted of PBMCs. CDR3 nucleotide sequence: TGTGCCAGCAGCTTGGATACCTACGAGCAGTACTTC. Encoded protein: CASSLDTYEQYF.